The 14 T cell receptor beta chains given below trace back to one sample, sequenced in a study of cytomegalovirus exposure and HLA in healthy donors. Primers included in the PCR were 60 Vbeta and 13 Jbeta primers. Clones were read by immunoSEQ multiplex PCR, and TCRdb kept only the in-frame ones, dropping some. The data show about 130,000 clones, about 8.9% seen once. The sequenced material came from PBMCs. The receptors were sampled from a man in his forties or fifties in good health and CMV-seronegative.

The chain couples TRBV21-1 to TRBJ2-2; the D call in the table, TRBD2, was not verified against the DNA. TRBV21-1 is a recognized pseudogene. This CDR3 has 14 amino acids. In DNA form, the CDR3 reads TGTGCCTTCCTTGGCCGGGAGATCACCGGGGAGCTGTTTTTT. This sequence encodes CAFLGREITGELFF.

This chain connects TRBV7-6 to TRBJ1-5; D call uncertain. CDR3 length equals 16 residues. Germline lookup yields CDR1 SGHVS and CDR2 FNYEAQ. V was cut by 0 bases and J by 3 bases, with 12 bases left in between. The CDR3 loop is CASSLAGGRVNQPQHF. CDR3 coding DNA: TGTGCCAGCAGCTTAGCAGGAGGGAGGGTCAATCAGCCCCAGCATTTT.

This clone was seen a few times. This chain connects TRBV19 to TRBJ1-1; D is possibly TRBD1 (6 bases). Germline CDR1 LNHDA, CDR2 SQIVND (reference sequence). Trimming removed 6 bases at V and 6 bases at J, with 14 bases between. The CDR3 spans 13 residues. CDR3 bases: TGTGCCAGTAGAACACAGGGTGGGCCTGAAGCTTTCTTT. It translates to CASRTQGGPEAFF.

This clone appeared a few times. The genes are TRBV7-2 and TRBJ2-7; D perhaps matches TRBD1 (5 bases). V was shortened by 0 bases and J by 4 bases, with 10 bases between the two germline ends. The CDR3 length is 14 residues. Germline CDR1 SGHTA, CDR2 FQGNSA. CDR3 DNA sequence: TGTGCCAGCAGCTTAGCAGGCAGGGAATACGAGCAGTACTTC. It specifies CASSLAGREYEQYF.

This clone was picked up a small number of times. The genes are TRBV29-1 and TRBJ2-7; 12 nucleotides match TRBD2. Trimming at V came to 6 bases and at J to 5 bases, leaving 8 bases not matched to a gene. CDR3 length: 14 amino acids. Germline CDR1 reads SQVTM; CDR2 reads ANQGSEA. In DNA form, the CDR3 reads TGCAGCGTAGGACTAGCGGGATTGTGGGACGAGCAGTACTTC. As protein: CSVGLAGLWDEQYF.

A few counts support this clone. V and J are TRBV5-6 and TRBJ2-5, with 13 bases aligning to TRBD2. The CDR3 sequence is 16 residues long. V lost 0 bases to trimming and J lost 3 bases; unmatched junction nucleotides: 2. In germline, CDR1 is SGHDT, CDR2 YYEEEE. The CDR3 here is CASSLGLAGGKETQYF. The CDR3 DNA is TGTGCCAGCAGCTTGGGACTAGCGGGGGGCAAAGAGACCCAGTACTTC.

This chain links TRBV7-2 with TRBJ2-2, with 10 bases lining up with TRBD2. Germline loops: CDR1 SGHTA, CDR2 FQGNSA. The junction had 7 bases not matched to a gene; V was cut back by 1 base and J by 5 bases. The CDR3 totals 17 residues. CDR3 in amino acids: CASSLGTSGAQTGELFF. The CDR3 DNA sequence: TGTGCCAGCAGCTTAGGAACTAGCGGGGCTCAAACCGGGGAGCTGTTTTTT. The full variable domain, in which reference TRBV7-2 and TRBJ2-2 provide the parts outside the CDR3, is GAGVSQSPSNKVTEKGKDVELRCDPISGHTALYWYRQSLGQGLEFLIYFQGNSAPDKSGLPSDRFSAERTGGSVSTLTIQRTQQEDSAVYLCASSLGTSGAQTGELFFGEGSRLTVL.

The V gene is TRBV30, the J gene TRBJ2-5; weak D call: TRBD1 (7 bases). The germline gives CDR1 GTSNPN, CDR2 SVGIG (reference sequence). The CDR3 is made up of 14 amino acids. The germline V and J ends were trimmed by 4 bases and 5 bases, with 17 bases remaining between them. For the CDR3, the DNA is TGTGCCTGGAACACGGGGGCCAGGGGGGAGACCCAGTACTTC. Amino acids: CAWNTGARGETQYF.

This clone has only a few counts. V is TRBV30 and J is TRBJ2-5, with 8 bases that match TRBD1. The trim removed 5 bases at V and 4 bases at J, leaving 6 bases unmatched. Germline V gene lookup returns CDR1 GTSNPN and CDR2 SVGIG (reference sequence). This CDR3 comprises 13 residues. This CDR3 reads CAWEDRGGETQYF. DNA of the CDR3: TGTGCCTGGGAAGACAGGGGTGGAGAGACCCAGTACTTC.

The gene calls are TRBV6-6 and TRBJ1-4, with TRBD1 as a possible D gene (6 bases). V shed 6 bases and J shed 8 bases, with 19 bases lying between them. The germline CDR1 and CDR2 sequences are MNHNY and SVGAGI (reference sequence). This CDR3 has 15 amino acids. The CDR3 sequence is CASRNGQGFGEKLFF. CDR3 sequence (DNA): TGTGCCAGCAGAAACGGGCAGGGGTTTGGAGAAAAACTGTTTTTT.

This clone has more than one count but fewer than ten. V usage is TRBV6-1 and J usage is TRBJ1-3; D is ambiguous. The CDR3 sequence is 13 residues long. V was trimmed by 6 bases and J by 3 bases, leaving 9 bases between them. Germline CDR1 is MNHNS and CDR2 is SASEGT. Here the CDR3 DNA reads TGTGCCAGCAGGGGCCCGAGTGGAAACACCATATATTTT. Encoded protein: CASRGPSGNTIYF.

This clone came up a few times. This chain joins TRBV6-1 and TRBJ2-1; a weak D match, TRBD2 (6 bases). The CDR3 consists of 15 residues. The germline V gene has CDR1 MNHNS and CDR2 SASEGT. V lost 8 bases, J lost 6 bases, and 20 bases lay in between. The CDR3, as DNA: TGTGCCAGCGCCGCGCTAGCGCGGGAACTCAATGAGCAGTTCTTC. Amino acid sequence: CASAALARELNEQFF.

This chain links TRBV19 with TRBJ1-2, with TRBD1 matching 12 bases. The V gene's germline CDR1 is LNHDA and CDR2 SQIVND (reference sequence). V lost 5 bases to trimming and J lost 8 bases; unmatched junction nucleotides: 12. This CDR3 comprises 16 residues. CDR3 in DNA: TGTGCCAGTAGTCCAGTCGGGACAGGGGGCTTCCGGGGCTACACCTTC. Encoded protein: CASSPVGTGGFRGYTF.

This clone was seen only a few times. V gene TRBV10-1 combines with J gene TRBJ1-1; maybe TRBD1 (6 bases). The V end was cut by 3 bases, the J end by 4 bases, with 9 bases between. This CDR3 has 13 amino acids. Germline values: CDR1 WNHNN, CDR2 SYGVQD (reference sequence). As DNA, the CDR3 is TGCGCCAGCAGTGAAACAGGGATCACTGAAGCTTTCTTT. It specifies CASSETGITEAFF.